This T cell receptor (beta chain) was sequenced during a study of blood T cell repertoires in COVID-19. This clone was found a few times. V was cut by 0 bases and J by 2 bases, with 12 bases left in between. The CDR3 loop spans 16 amino acids. Germline-derived CDR1 and CDR2 are SGHDT and YYEEEE. Assay used: immunoSEQ multiplex PCR; TCRdb lists only in-frame clones, some missing. The sample holds hundreds of thousands of clones, approximately 83% seen once. This rearrangement joins TRBV5-6 to TRBJ2-1; possible D gene TRBD2, 5 bases. This clonotype was obtained from a woman in her twenties or thirties with COVID-19, enrolled during active disease. The sequenced sample consisted of peripheral blood. The CDR3 DNA sequence: TGTGCCAGCAGCTTGGAGCCGGGGAGTACCTACAATGAGCAGTTCTTC. Encoded protein: CASSLEPGSTYNEQFF.